This TCR beta chain is drawn from a study of blood T cell repertoires in COVID-19. The table came from immunoSEQ multiplex PCR; TCRdb's copy has only in-frame clones and leaves some out. The data contain approximately 200,000 clones, around 85% of them singletons. The CDR3 totals 14 residues. CDR1 and CDR2 (germline): LGHDT, YNNKEL (reference sequence). V lost 0 bases and J 9 bases, leaving 12 bases between the germline ends. This chain uses TRBV3-1 (or the pseudogene TRBV3-2) with TRBJ1-5; a weak D match, TRBD1 (6 bases). This receptor was obtained from a woman between 45 and 65 years old with acute or convalescent COVID-19. Specimen: peripheral blood. The DNA of the CDR3 is TGTGCCAGCAGCCAAGAGTACCGCAGGGGGCCCCAGCATTTT. Translation: CASSQEYRRGPQHF.